This is a list of T cell receptor beta chains from one sample in a study of blood T cell repertoires in COVID-19. Profiled with immunoSEQ multiplex PCR; TCRdb holds only in-frame clones, not every one. The data contain approximately 210,000 clones, 94% of them singletons. Material: peripheral blood. The receptors here all came from a young man with COVID-19, enrolled during active disease. The CDR3 runs from the conserved cysteine through the conserved F or W. The order of the fields is V gene, clone size, J gene, CDR3 protein. Rows give clone size only sometimes, using once, few, many, or a class for an expanded clone.

TRBV4-1,-,TRBJ1-5,CASSQLITGTGNQPQHF
TRBV11-2,-,TRBJ2-3,CASSSLAGADTQYF
TRBV18,-,TRBJ1-1,CASSSTVNTEAFF
TRBV5-1,once,TRBJ1-2,CASSQNAGQGYGYTF
TRBV6-5,-,TRBJ1-2,CASSMTGANYGYTF
TRBV3-1/TRBV3-2,once,TRBJ1-5,CASSRDSINQPQHF
TRBV19,-,TRBJ1-4,CASSIRQGAIEKLFF
TRBV9,-,TRBJ1-6,CASSLSSGGNSPLHF
TRBV30,-,TRBJ1-6,CAWSALRGNNSPLHF
TRBV19,-,TRBJ2-1,CASNRDTYNEQFF
TRBV13,-,TRBJ1-5,CASSLGGAYSNQPQHF
TRBV5-5,-,TRBJ2-7,CASTRTESPYEQYF